A single sample gave rise to the 27 T cell receptor beta chains below, sequenced in a study of T cell responses to AZD1222 COVID-19 vaccine. Produced via immunoSEQ multiplex PCR; TCRdb's table is partial and in-frame only. The sample shows some 140,000 clones, 93% of them seen only once. Sequenced here: peripheral blood, sampled on day 0 of AZD1222 vaccination. These receptor sequences come from an adult in good health.

Worth noting for this clone: The same CDR3 can be traced to other DNA sequences in this sample. The chain links TRBV28 to TRBJ1-2, with a possible D match to TRBD1 (5 bases). The CDR3 runs to 14 residues. The V gene's germline CDR1 is MDHEN and CDR2 SYDVKM. V shed 5 bases and J shed 0 bases, with 10 bases lying between them. The CDR3 nucleotides are TGTGCCAGCAGTCCTCTGACAGCTAACTATGGCTACACCTTC. As protein: CASSPLTANYGYTF.

V is TRBV14 and J is TRBJ1-3; D is unclear. The length of the CDR3 is 18 residues. V lost 2 bases, J lost 1 base, and 18 bases lay in between. The V gene's germline CDR1 is SGHDN and CDR2 FVKESK. CDR3 DNA: TGTGCCAGCAGCCAACTACTCTCACTTCAAGCATCTGGAAACACCATATATTTT. Its translation is CASSQLLSLQASGNTIYF.

CDR3 bases: TGTGCCAGCAGCCCCCAGGGTCGGGGCGGGGACACTGAAGCTTTCTTT. Protein product: CASSPQGRGGDTEAFF. The chain recombines TRBV4-2 with TRBJ1-1; D might be TRBD1 (5 bases). Germline V gene data show CDR1 as LGHNA and CDR2 as YNFKEQ. The CDR3 is made up of 16 amino acids. V dropped 4 bases and J dropped 3 bases, with 18 bases sitting between them.

The gene calls are TRBV5-1 and TRBJ1-5; no clear D gene. Looked up from germline, CDR1 is SGHRS and CDR2 is YFSETQ. V was shortened by 0 bases and J by 4 bases, with 5 bases between the two germline ends. This CDR3 is 13 amino acids long. In DNA, the CDR3 is TGCGCCAGCAGCTTGGCCGAAAATCAGCCCCAGCATTTT. As protein: CASSLAENQPQHF.

This clone appeared a single time. This sequence joins TRBV24-1 and TRBJ2-5, with TRBD2 as a possible D gene (5 bases). Germline-derived CDR1 and CDR2 are KGHDR and SFDVKD. Between the trimmed V and J ends, which lost 2 bases and 3 bases, there was a span of 9 bases. This CDR3 is built from 14 residues. The CDR3 region is CATSDSPGKETQYF. The CDR3 nucleotides are TGTGCCACCAGTGATTCACCGGGGAAAGAGACCCAGTACTTC.

This chain uses TRBV10-3 with TRBJ2-7, with no clear D. The CDR3 extends over 15 amino acids. CDR1 ENHRY and CDR2 SYGVKD come from the germline V gene. The V end lost 0 bases, the J end lost 0 bases, and 9 bases lay between the germline ends. This CDR3 reads CAISESGISSYEQYF. Here the CDR3 DNA reads TGTGCCATCAGTGAGTCGGGTATTAGCTCCTACGAGCAGTACTTC.

This clone was seen once. The chain has TRBV29-1 and TRBJ2-7; D uncertain. The CDR3 is 11 amino acids. The germline V gene encodes CDR1 SQVTM and CDR2 ANQGSEA. The V and J ends lost 0 bases and 1 base respectively, with 1 base between them. The CDR3 bases are TGCAGCGTTGAAGAGTCCTACGAGCAGTACTTC. This gives the protein CSVEESYEQYF.

The CDR3 nucleotides are TGTGCCAGCTCACCTGAAGCCCAGGGCCGGACCTTCACTGAAGCTTTCTTT. It codes for CASSPEAQGRTFTEAFF. The J gene is TRBJ1-1, the V gene TRBV18; maybe TRBD1 (5 bases). From germline, CDR1 is KGHSH and CDR2 LQKENI. This CDR3 has 17 residues. The germline V and J ends were trimmed by 3 bases and 4 bases, with 21 bases remaining between them.

The chain links TRBV28 to TRBJ1-1, with D possibly matching TRBD1 (6 bases). CDR3 length: 15 residues. Germline assignment: CDR1 MDHEN and CDR2 SYDVKM. V was cut by 4 bases and J by 5 bases, with 17 bases left in between. Here the CDR3 reads CASSSRGGLWTEAFF. The CDR3, as DNA: TGTGCCAGCAGTTCTAGGGGGGGTTTGTGGACTGAAGCTTTCTTT.

A single count supports this clone. The chain combines TRBV5-4 with TRBJ2-5, with TRBD2 identical over 7 bases. CDR3 length: 15 amino acids. Trimming at V came to 1 base and at J to 2 bases, leaving 5 bases not matched to a gene. Per the germline V gene, CDR1 is SGHNT and CDR2 is YYREEE (reference sequence). The CDR3 DNA reads as TGTGCCAGCAGCTTGACGGGAGGAAAACAAGAGACCCAGTACTTC. Translating gives CASSLTGGKQETQYF.

This CDR3 reads CASSLGPGGAEQAFF. DNA of the CDR3: TGCGCCAGCAGCTTGGGGCCCGGCGGGGCGGAACAGGCTTTCTTT. The chain combines TRBV5-1 with TRBJ1-1; tentatively, D is TRBD1 (5 bases). The CDR3 totals 15 residues. Per the germline V gene, CDR1 is SGHRS and CDR2 is YFSETQ. Deletions cut 0 bases from V and 11 bases from J, with 20 bases between. The full variable domain, its missing parts supplied by reference TRBV5-1 and TRBJ1-1, is KAGVTQTPRYLIKTRGQQVTLSCSPISGHRSVSWYQQTPGQGLQFLFEYFSETQRNKGNFPGRFSGRQFSNSRSEMNVSTLELGDSALYLCASSLGPGGAEQAFFGQGTRLTVV.

In this sample, this clone turned up a few times. The chain carries TRBV12-3 or TRBV12-4 and TRBJ1-1; 7 bases agree with TRBD1. Trimming cost V 3 bases and J 6 bases; bases outside gene matches: 4. The CDR3 loop spans 13 amino acids. CDR3 in DNA: TGTGCCAGCAGTTTCCATCAGGGGGCTGAAGCTTTCTTT. It specifies CASSFHQGAEAFF.

The V and J genes are TRBV28 and TRBJ1-2; the D is unclear. V was clipped by 2 bases and J by 14 bases, with 15 bases between them. The germline CDR1 and CDR2 sequences are MDHEN and SYDVKM. There are 12 residues in the CDR3. The CDR3 reads CASSLGFRPRTF. The CDR3 DNA follows: TGTGCCAGCAGTTTAGGCTTTCGGCCCAGGACCTTC.

V and J are TRBV6-1 and TRBJ1-1; D is possibly TRBD1 (5 bases). Germline V CDR1 and CDR2: MNHNS, SASEGT. The CDR3 consists of 16 residues. V was cut by 3 bases and J by 2 bases, with 16 bases left in between. The chain's CDR3 is CASSEPGGGANTEAFF. Written as DNA, the CDR3 is TGTGCCAGCAGTGAGCCTGGAGGAGGGGCCAACACTGAAGCTTTCTTT.

V is TRBV27 and J is TRBJ1-2; tentatively, D is TRBD1 (6 bases). This CDR3 has 13 residues. Trimming pared 6 bases from V and 5 bases from J, leaving 13 bases between. Germline V gene sequence: CDR1 MNHEY, CDR2 SMNVEV (reference sequence). CDR3 DNA sequence: TGTGCCAGCAGCAACACAGGGTCTTATGGCTACACCTTC. This encodes CASSNTGSYGYTF.

Note on this clone: One end of the junction varies from germline; a read error may be responsible. This rearrangement joins TRBV7-2 to TRBJ2-1; D is unclear. There are 12 residues in the CDR3. In germline, CDR1 is SGHTA, CDR2 FQGNSA. CDR3 DNA sequence: TGTGCCGGCAGCCGGAGCCAGAATGAGCAGTTCTTC. Translation gives CAGSRSQNEQFF. Looking up the rest from reference TRBV7-2 and TRBJ2-1 gives the full variable domain: GAGVSQSPSNKVTEKGKDVELRCDPISGHTALYWYRQSLGQGLEFLIYFQGNSAPDKSGLPSDRFSAERTGGSVSTLTIQRTQQEDSAVYLCAGSRSQNEQFFGPGTRLTVL.

The V call is TRBV21-1, the J call TRBJ2-1; TRBD2 reflects the table's D call only, with no check against the DNA. TRBV21-1 is recorded as a pseudogene. This CDR3 contains 15 residues. The CDR3 nucleotides are TGTGCCAGCATGTTACGCCTAGCGAACTACAATGAGCAGTTCTTC. It translates to CASMLRLANYNEQFF.

The V gene is TRBV28, the J gene TRBJ2-7; the D gene is possibly TRBD1 (6 bases). V dropped 6 bases and J dropped 0 bases, with 9 bases sitting between them. Per germline, CDR1 MDHEN and CDR2 SYDVKM. The CDR3 sequence is 13 residues long. In nucleotides, the CDR3 is TGTGCCAGCAGCCGGGACATCTCCTACGAGCAGTACTTC. Its protein product is CASSRDISYEQYF.

The chain employs TRBV19 and TRBJ2-1, with D tentatively TRBD2 (6 bases). The CDR3 consists of 16 residues. In germline, CDR1 is LNHDA, CDR2 SQIVND (reference sequence). V lost 3 bases and J lost 7, with 19 bases in between. The CDR3 bases are TGTGCCAGTAGTATTTCGTCAGGGTCTAGCGTAAATGAGCAGTTCTTC. This sequence encodes CASSISSGSSVNEQFF.

The rearrangement joins TRBV3-1 (or the pseudogene TRBV3-2) to TRBJ1-2; no clear D. The germline V gene encodes CDR1 LGHDT and CDR2 YNNKEL (reference sequence). The germline V and J ends were trimmed by 0 bases and 0 bases, with 5 bases remaining between them. The CDR3 spans 14 residues. CDR3 region: CASSQELANYGYTF. The CDR3 coding sequence is TGTGCCAGCAGCCAAGAGTTGGCTAACTATGGCTACACCTTC.

The rearrangement links TRBV3-1 (or the pseudogene TRBV3-2) to TRBJ2-3, with no clear D. Germline V gives CDR1 LGHDT, CDR2 YNNKEL (reference sequence). V was cut by 0 bases and J by 9 bases, with 7 bases left in between. The CDR3 sequence is 12 residues long. This CDR3 reads CASSQEAATQYF. The CDR3 bases are TGTGCCAGCAGCCAAGAAGCTGCGACGCAGTATTTT.

V is TRBV5-1 and J is TRBJ2-3; D is unresolved. The CDR3 is 15 residues long. Germline lookup yields CDR1 SGHRS and CDR2 YFSETQ. Trimming removed 6 bases from V and 9 bases from J, with 23 bases in between. The CDR3 coding sequence is TGCGCCAGCAACTGGGGTCTTAGCCCTCTTGACACGCAGTATTTT. This sequence encodes CASNWGLSPLDTQYF. Full variable domain (outside the CDR3, taken from reference TRBV5-1 and TRBJ2-3): KAGVTQTPRYLIKTRGQQVTLSCSPISGHRSVSWYQQTPGQGLQFLFEYFSETQRNKGNFPGRFSGRQFSNSRSEMNVSTLELGDSALYLCASNWGLSPLDTQYFGPGTRLTVL.

The chain recombines TRBV4-1 with TRBJ1-4; 9 bases fit TRBD1. Germline V gene lookup returns CDR1 MGHRA and CDR2 YSYEKL. With V trimmed by 4 bases and J by 5 bases, 8 bases remained unmatched. This CDR3 comprises 16 residues. The CDR3, as DNA: TGCGCCAGCAGCCTATCCGCCGGGACAGGGAATGAAAAACTGTTTTTT. Protein sequence: CASSLSAGTGNEKLFF.

In this sample, this clone turned up once. Here the CDR3 DNA reads TGTGCCAGCAGTGATGGGACCAGCTCCTACGAGCAGTACTTC. Protein sequence: CASSDGTSSYEQYF. The genes are TRBV9 and TRBJ2-7, with D possibly called TRBD1 or TRBD2 (5 bases each). Germline V gene lookup returns CDR1 SGDLS and CDR2 YYNGEE. V lost 5 bases, J lost 0 bases, and 12 bases lay in between. The CDR3 is 14 amino acids.

J is TRBJ2-7 and V is TRBV5-1, with D possibly being TRBD2 (6 bases). V gave up 3 bases and J gave up 7 bases, with 20 bases separating them. The germline V gene has CDR1 SGHRS and CDR2 YFSETQ. The CDR3 consists of 15 residues. The CDR3 coding sequence is TGCGCCAGCAGCTCCACACGGGACTTGTCTAGGGAGCAGTACTTC. It encodes CASSSTRDLSREQYF.

This chain connects TRBV2 to TRBJ2-7; 7 bases align to TRBD2. From germline, CDR1 is SNHLY and CDR2 FYNNEI. This CDR3 has 12 amino acids. The ends lost 11 bases at V and 4 bases at J; junction bases unmatched: 8. CDR3 protein: CAGGLLVYEQYF. As DNA, the CDR3 is TGTGCCGGGGGACTACTGGTTTACGAGCAGTACTTC.

A word on this clone: Given the absence of the conserved phenylalanine or tryptophan at the CDR3 end, a read error is likely. No DNA is shown, since the ends of the CDR3 on it are uncertain; the CDR3 is the one TCRdb lists. The genes are TRBV6-2 or TRBV6-3 and TRBJ1-1; TRBD1, the table's D call, was not compared with the DNA. The CDR3 has 12 residues if both end residues are counted. Germline assignment: CDR1 MNHEY and CDR2 SVGEGT. CDR3 loop: CASSPDRAVASL.